A single sample is the source of the 25 T cell receptor beta chains below, sequenced in a study of T cell responses to AZD1222 COVID-19 vaccine. This table comes from immunoSEQ multiplex PCR, and its TCRdb copy is limited to in-frame clones, with some not included. The data show approximately 130,000 clones, approximately 92% seen once. The sequenced sample was peripheral blood, obtained on day 0 of AZD1222 vaccination. The receptors were gathered from an adult in good health.

This clone was picked up one time. V is TRBV19 and J is TRBJ1-1, with TRBD1 as a possible D gene (6 bases). The V end was cut by 2 bases, the J end by 2 bases, with 12 bases between. This CDR3 is 15 amino acids long. The germline CDR1 and CDR2 sequences are LNHDA and SQIVND (reference sequence). CDR3 sequence: CASSIWGRGNTEAFF. In DNA, the CDR3 is TGTGCCAGTAGTATATGGGGGCGGGGCAACACTGAAGCTTTCTTT.

This clone was detected only once. The V gene is TRBV7-9, the J gene TRBJ2-5; 10 bases agree with TRBD2. Germline V lookup: CDR1 SEHNR, CDR2 FQNEAQ (reference sequence). The CDR3 covers 15 residues. V lost 5 bases to trimming and J lost 0 bases; unmatched junction nucleotides: 3. CDR3 bases: TGTGCCAGCAGCACCGGACTAGCGGACCAAGAGACCCAGTACTTC. The encoded protein is CASSTGLADQETQYF.

The chain carries TRBV25-1 and TRBJ2-7; tentative D call: TRBD2 (5 bases). Trimming removed 3 bases from V and 7 bases from J, with 13 bases in between. CDR1 MGHDK and CDR2 SYGVNS come from the germline V gene. CDR3 length: 13 residues. In DNA form, the CDR3 reads TGTGCCAGCAGTGATCGGGTGAGGGAGGAGCAGTACTTC. This encodes CASSDRVREEQYF.

The chain couples TRBV5-6 to TRBJ1-2, with D possibly matching TRBD1 (6 bases). Germline CDR1 reads SGHDT; CDR2 reads YYEEEE. The length of the CDR3 is 12 residues. Deletions cut 3 bases from V and 8 bases from J, with 11 bases between. CDR3 residues: CASSSVGGGYTF. CDR3 nucleotide sequence: TGTGCCAGCAGCTCCGTGGGGGGCGGCTACACCTTC.

This chain connects TRBV7-8 to TRBJ2-3; D unclear. The CDR3 is 16 residues long. The germline gives CDR1 SGHVS, CDR2 FQNEAQ. Trimming took 1 base from V and 2 from J, leaving 13 bases between them. CDR3 nucleotide sequence: TGTGCCAGCAGCTTAGTGGCAGGTCGGGCCACAGATACGCAGTATTTT. Translated: CASSLVAGRATDTQYF. Using reference TRBV7-8 and TRBJ2-3 for the parts outside the CDR3, the full variable domain is GAGVSQSPRYKVAKRGQDVALRCDPISGHVSLFWYQQALGQGPEFLTYFQNEAQLDKSGLPSDRFFAERPEGSVSTLKIQRTQQEDSAVYLCASSLVAGRATDTQYFGPGTRLTVL.

This clone was seen just once. The V call is TRBV30, the J call TRBJ1-6; no definite D call. The germline V and J ends were trimmed by 0 bases and 6 bases, with 12 bases remaining between them. CDR3 size: 15 residues. In germline, CDR1 is GTSNPN, CDR2 SVGIG (reference sequence). The CDR3 DNA sequence: TGTGCCTGGAGTGTGGGCTTATTCACTAATTCACCCCTCCACTTT. Protein product: CAWSVGLFTNSPLHF.

The chain combines TRBV7-9 with TRBJ2-3; 7 bases are shared with TRBD1. The CDR3 contains 16 residues. Germline CDR1 and CDR2: SEHNR and FQNEAQ (reference sequence). V dropped 5 bases and J dropped 2; count of bases not matched to a gene: 10. CDR3 region: CASSLGTAAHTDTQYF. In nucleotides, the CDR3 is TGTGCCAGCAGCCTGGGGACAGCAGCCCACACAGATACGCAGTATTTT.

The rearrangement uses TRBV25-1 and TRBJ1-4; no clear D gene. Germline V gene lookup returns CDR1 MGHDK and CDR2 SYGVNS. CDR3 length equals 11 residues. Trimming stripped 6 bases from V and 8 bases from J, with 7 bases between. CDR3 in DNA: TGTGCCAGCAGACGAGGAGAAAAACTGTTTTTT. Protein sequence: CASRRGEKLFF. Based on the CDR3 plus reference TRBV25-1 and TRBJ1-4, the full variable domain is EADIYQTPRYLVIGTGKKITLECSQTMGHDKMYWYQQDPGMELHLIHYSYGVNSTEKGDLSSESTVSRIRTEHFPLTLESARPSHTSQYLCASRRGEKLFFGSGTQLSVL.

The V gene is TRBV4-1, the J gene TRBJ2-6; possibly TRBD1 for D (7 bases). CDR3 length: 16 residues. The germline V gene encodes CDR1 MGHRA and CDR2 YSYEKL. The V gene lost 0 bases and the J gene lost 17 bases, with 23 bases spanning the gap. The CDR3 here is CASSQDPTGTPYPMTF. CDR3 nucleotide sequence: TGCGCCAGCAGCCAAGATCCGACAGGGACTCCATACCCGATGACTTTC.

V is TRBV19 and J is TRBJ1-5; D perhaps matches TRBD1 (6 bases). Germline V gene sequence: CDR1 LNHDA, CDR2 SQIVND (reference sequence). The germline V and J ends were trimmed by 4 bases and 4 bases, with 32 bases remaining between them. This CDR3 is 21 amino acids long. CDR3 coding DNA: TGTGCCAGTAGTACTGTGGGGTTGGGGGCTAAGACCGGATCAGGGAATCAGCCCCAGCATTTT. It yields the protein CASSTVGLGAKTGSGNQPQHF.

The chain carries TRBV30 and TRBJ2-7; a possible D gene is TRBD2 (5 bases). Germline values: CDR1 GTSNPN, CDR2 SVGIG (reference sequence). V gave up 1 base and J gave up 9 bases, with 13 bases separating them. The CDR3 is made up of 12 amino acids. The CDR3 DNA reads as TGTGCCTGGAGTGCAGGAGCGGATAGGCAGTACTTC. Residues: CAWSAGADRQYF. The full variable domain, its missing parts supplied by reference TRBV30 and TRBJ2-7, is SQTIHQWPATLVQPVGSPLSLECTVEGTSNPNLYWYRQAAGRGLQLLFYSVGIGQISSEVPQNLSASRPQDRQFILSSKKLLLSDSGFYLCAWSAGADRQYFGPGTRLTVT.

This clone was counted a single time. This sequence joins TRBV10-3 and TRBJ2-7; 8 bases are a match to TRBD2. Unmatched junction bases numbered 12, after V lost 8 bases and J lost 6 bases. The germline gives CDR1 ENHRY, CDR2 SYGVKD. This CDR3 has 14 residues. Here the CDR3 reads CAIAGFSGSGEQYF. The CDR3 DNA sequence: TGTGCCATCGCGGGATTCAGCGGGAGTGGCGAGCAGTACTTC.

This sequence joins TRBV9 and TRBJ1-4; the D is unclear. Germline values: CDR1 SGDLS, CDR2 YYNGEE. V was cut by 4 bases and J by 0 bases, with 10 bases left in between. The CDR3 runs to 15 residues. The CDR3 bases are TGTGCCAGCAGCCCCTGGGGTGCAACTAATGAAAAACTGTTTTTT. As protein: CASSPWGATNEKLFF.

V and J are TRBV7-9 and TRBJ1-6; no clear D gene. The V gene lost 5 bases and the J gene lost 10 bases, with 12 bases spanning the gap. The V gene's germline CDR1 is SEHNR and CDR2 FQNEAQ (reference sequence). The CDR3 extends over 13 amino acids. This CDR3 reads CASSGIGPSPLHF. The CDR3 DNA is TGTGCCAGCAGCGGGATAGGGCCATCACCCCTCCACTTT.

The gene calls are TRBV19 and TRBJ2-7; a possible D gene is TRBD2 (6 bases). Germline values: CDR1 LNHDA, CDR2 SQIVND (reference sequence). The germline V and J ends were trimmed by 1 base and 1 base, with 11 bases remaining between them. The CDR3 totals 15 residues. CDR3 protein: CASSIARDGSYEQYF. CDR3 nucleotide sequence: TGTGCCAGTAGTATAGCGCGGGACGGATCCTACGAGCAGTACTTC.

The chain links TRBV7-6 to TRBJ2-7, with 11 bases lining up with TRBD2. The CDR3 sequence is 21 residues long. The J segment lost 0 bases and the V segment lost 0 bases, leaving 16 bases of the junction unmatched. The germline V gene encodes CDR1 SGHVS and CDR2 FNYEAQ. DNA of the CDR3: TGTGCCAGCAGCTTAGCGATTCCGGGACAGGAAGGGACTAGCGGCTCCTACGAGCAGTACTTC. Residues: CASSLAIPGQEGTSGSYEQYF.

The rearrangement links TRBV28 to TRBJ1-5; D not resolved. The CDR3 loop spans 12 amino acids. V was cut by 1 base and J by 7 bases, with 5 bases left in between. Germline assignment: CDR1 MDHEN and CDR2 SYDVKM. The CDR3 coding sequence is TGTGCCAGCAGTTTATATCAGCAGCCCCAGCATTTT. Its translation: CASSLYQQPQHF.

This chain joins TRBV28 and TRBJ1-2; D unclear. The V end was cut by 4 bases, the J end by 2 bases, with 11 bases between. From germline, CDR1 is MDHEN and CDR2 SYDVKM. The CDR3 is 14 amino acids. CDR3 in amino acids: CASSSGAQNYGYTF. Here the CDR3 DNA reads TGTGCCAGCAGTTCAGGAGCGCAGAACTATGGCTACACCTTC.

The chain has TRBV7-8 and TRBJ2-2, with a possible D match to TRBD1 (5 bases). Germline V gives CDR1 SGHVS, CDR2 FQNEAQ. The CDR3 runs 14 residues. Between the trimmed V and J ends, which lost 2 bases and 6 bases, there was a span of 10 bases. This CDR3 is CASSLSLGAGELFF. CDR3 nucleotide sequence: TGTGCCAGCAGCTTATCCCTAGGGGCCGGGGAGCTGTTTTTT. The whole variable domain, filled in from reference TRBV7-8 and TRBJ2-2, reads GAGVSQSPRYKVAKRGQDVALRCDPISGHVSLFWYQQALGQGPEFLTYFQNEAQLDKSGLPSDRFFAERPEGSVSTLKIQRTQQEDSAVYLCASSLSLGAGELFFGEGSRLTVL.

V gene TRBV2 combines with J gene TRBJ2-1, with 9 bases matching TRBD2. CDR3 length: 14 residues. V shed 5 bases, J shed 6 bases, and the junction held 5 bases outside the gene matches. Germline CDR1 reads SNHLY; CDR2 reads FYNNEI. The CDR3 DNA reads as TGTGCCAGCAGTTCCCTAGCGGGACCCAATGAGCAGTTCTTC. It is translated as CASSSLAGPNEQFF.

V gene TRBV5-7 combines with J gene TRBJ2-7; TRBD1 is a possible D gene (6 bases). TRBV5-7 is marked as an open reading frame, function uncertain. This CDR3 spans 16 amino acids. The V gene lost 5 bases and the J gene lost 3 bases, with 21 bases spanning the gap. The CDR3 DNA follows: TGTGCCAGCAGGGGATATAAGGGGGACGCCTACTACGAGCAGTACTTC. This translates into CASRGYKGDAYYEQYF.

The chain is built from TRBV9 and TRBJ1-2, with 7 bases fitting TRBD1. The V gene's germline CDR1 is SGDLS and CDR2 YYNGEE. The junction had 4 bases not matched to a gene; V was cut back by 3 bases and J by 8 bases. The length of the CDR3 is 12 residues. The CDR3 sequence is CASSAGTAGYTF. Written as DNA, the CDR3 is TGTGCCAGCAGCGCGGGGACAGCCGGCTACACCTTC.

The chain recombines TRBV6-4 with TRBJ2-1, with 9 bases matching TRBD1. The junction had 5 bases not matched to a gene; V was cut back by 6 bases and J by 2 bases. Germline lookup yields CDR1 MRHNA and CDR2 SNTAGT. The length of the CDR3 is 15 residues. The CDR3 spells CASSLGQGPYNEQFF. CDR3 nucleotide sequence: TGTGCCAGCAGCCTTGGACAGGGGCCCTACAATGAGCAGTTCTTC.

The chain has TRBV19 and TRBJ1-1; D gene ambiguous. Germline CDR1 reads LNHDA; CDR2 reads SQIVND (reference sequence). V was shortened by 8 bases and J by 0 bases, with 16 bases between the two germline ends. The CDR3 has 15 amino acids. This CDR3 is CASGPGVAMNTEAFF. CDR3 bases: TGTGCCAGTGGTCCCGGGGTCGCGATGAACACTGAAGCTTTCTTT.

This sequence joins TRBV6-2 or TRBV6-3 and TRBJ2-2; no firm D call. The CDR3 extends over 12 amino acids. Looked up from germline, CDR1 is MNHEY and CDR2 is SVGEGT. Deletions cut 5 bases from V and 13 bases from J, with 14 bases between. The CDR3 here is CASSHGQIPLFF. The CDR3 region has the DNA TGTGCCAGCAGTCACGGGCAGATTCCGCTGTTTTTT.